This T cell receptor beta chain originates from a study of T cells in Graves' hyperthyroidism and ophthalmopathy. Amplified regions were TCR beta CDR3 sequences from RNA transcripts. The TCR CDR3 was amplified in a first-round RT-PCR using the HTBI primer set. TCRdb recomputed calls from the multiplex PCR reads with MiXCR, one row per CDR3 protein. The sample records about 360,000 distinct CDR3 sequences, 13% being singletons. Thyroid ultrasound, orbital computed tomography, clinical symptoms, and serum thyroxine and TRAb underpinned diagnoses. V was pared by 1 base and J by 0 bases, with 7 bases of the junction left unmatched. Germline lookup yields CDR1 LGHNA and CDR2 YNFKEQ. The CDR3 runs 17 residues.

The sample comprised blood. This TCR was sampled from a woman aged 18 to 35 with Graves' hyperthyroidism. The J gene is TRBJ2-3, the V gene TRBV4-2; TRBD1 matches 7 bases. The CDR3: CASSQVWTQGSTDTQYF. CDR3 coding DNA: TGTGCCAGCAGCCAAGTTTGGACACAGGGGAGCACAGATACGCAGTATTTT.